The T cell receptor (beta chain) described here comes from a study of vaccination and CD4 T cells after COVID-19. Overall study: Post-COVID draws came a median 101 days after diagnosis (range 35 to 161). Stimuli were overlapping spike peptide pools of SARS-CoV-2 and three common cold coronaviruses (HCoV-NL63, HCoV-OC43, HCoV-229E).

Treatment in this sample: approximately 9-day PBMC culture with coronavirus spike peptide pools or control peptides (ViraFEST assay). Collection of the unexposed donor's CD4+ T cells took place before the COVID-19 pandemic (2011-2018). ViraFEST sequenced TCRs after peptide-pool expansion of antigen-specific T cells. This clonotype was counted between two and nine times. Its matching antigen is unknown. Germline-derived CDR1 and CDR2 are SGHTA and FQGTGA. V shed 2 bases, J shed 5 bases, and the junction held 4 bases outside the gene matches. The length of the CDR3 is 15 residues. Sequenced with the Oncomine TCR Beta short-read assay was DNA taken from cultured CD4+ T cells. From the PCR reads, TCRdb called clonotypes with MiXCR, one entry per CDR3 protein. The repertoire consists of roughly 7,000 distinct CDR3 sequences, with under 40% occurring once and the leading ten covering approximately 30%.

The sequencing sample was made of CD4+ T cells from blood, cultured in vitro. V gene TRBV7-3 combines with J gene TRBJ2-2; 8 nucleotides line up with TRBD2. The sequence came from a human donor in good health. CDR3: CASSLGPGGTGELFF. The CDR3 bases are TGTGCCAGCAGCTTAGGACCGGGGGGGACCGGGGAGCTGTTTTTT. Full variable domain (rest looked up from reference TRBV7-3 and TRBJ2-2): GAGVSQTPSNKVTEKGKYVELRCDPISGHTALYWYRQSLGQGPEFLIYFQGTGAADDSGLPNDRFFAVRPEGSVSTLKIQRTERGDSAVYLCASSLGPGGTGELFFGEGSRLTVL.